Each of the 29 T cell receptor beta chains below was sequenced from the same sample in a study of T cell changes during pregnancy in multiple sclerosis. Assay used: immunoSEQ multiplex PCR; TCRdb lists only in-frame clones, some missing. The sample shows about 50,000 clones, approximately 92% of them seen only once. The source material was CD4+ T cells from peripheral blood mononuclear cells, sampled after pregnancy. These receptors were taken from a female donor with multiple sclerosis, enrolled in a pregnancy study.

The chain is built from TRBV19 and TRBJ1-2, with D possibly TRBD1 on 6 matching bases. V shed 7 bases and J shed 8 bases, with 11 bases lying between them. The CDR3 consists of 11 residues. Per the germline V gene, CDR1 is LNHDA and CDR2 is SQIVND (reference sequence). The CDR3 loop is CASTSGGGYTF. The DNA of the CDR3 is TGTGCCAGTACCTCGGGGGGCGGCTACACCTTC.

The chain's CDR3 is CASSLGTGSNQPQHF. The CDR3 bases are TGTGCCAGCAGCCTCGGGACAGGGAGCAATCAGCCCCAGCATTTT. This chain links TRBV14 with TRBJ1-5; 9 nucleotides line up with TRBD1. J lost 1 base, V lost 4 bases, and 2 bases had no gene match. The length of the CDR3 is 15 residues. Germline V CDR1 and CDR2: SGHDN, FVKESK.

CDR3 nucleotides: TGTGCCAGCGCTAGCGGCTCCTACAATGAGCAGTTCTTC. This codes for CASASGSYNEQFF. V gene TRBV28 combines with J gene TRBJ2-1, with 7 positions matching TRBD2. Per the germline V gene, CDR1 is MDHEN and CDR2 is SYDVKM. The CDR3 loop spans 13 amino acids. Trimming removed 8 bases from V and 0 bases from J; junction bases left unmatched: 1.

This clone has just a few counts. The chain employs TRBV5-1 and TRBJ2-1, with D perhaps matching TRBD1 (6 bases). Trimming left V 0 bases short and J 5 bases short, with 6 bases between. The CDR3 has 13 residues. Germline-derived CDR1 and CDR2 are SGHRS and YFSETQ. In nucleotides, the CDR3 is TGCGCCAGCAGCTTGGGGACAGACAATGAGCAGTTCTTC. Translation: CASSLGTDNEQFF.

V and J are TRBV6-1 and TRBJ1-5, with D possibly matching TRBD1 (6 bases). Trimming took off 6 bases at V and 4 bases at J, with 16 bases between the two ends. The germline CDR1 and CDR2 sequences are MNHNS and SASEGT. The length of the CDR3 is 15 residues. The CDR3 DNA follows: TGTGCCAGCAGGAATGGACAGAGACAAAATCAGCCCCAGCATTTT. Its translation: CASRNGQRQNQPQHF.

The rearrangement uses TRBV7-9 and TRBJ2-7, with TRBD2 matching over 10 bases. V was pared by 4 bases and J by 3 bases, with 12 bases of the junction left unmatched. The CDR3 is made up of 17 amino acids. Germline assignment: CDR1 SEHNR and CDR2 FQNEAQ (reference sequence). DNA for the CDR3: TGTGCCAGCAGCTCCAATGGGGCTAGCGGGAGAGGCTACGAGCAGTACTTC. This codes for CASSSNGASGRGYEQYF.

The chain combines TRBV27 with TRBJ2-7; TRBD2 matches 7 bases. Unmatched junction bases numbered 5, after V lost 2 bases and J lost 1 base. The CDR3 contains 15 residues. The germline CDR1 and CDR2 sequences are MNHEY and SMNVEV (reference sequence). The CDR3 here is CASSLSGIRSYEQYF. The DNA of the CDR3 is TGTGCCAGCAGTTTAAGCGGGATCCGGTCCTACGAGCAGTACTTC.

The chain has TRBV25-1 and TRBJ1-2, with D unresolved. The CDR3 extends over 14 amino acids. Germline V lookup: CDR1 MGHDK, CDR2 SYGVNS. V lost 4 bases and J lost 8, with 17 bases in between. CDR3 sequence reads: CASSVGLPGFGYTF. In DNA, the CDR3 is TGTGCCAGCAGTGTGGGCCTTCCGGGGTTCGGCTACACCTTC.

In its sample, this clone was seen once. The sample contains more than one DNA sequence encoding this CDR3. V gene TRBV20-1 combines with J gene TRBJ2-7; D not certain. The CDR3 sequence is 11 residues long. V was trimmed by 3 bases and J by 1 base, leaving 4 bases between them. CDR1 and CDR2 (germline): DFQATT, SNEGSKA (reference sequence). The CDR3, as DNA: TGCAGTGCTAGCAGTTCCTACGAGCAGTACTTC. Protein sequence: CSASSSYEQYF.

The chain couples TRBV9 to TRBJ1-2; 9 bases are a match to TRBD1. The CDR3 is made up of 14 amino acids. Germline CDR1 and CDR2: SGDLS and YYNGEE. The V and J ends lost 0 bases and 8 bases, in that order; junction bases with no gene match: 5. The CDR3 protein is CASSVDRGRQGYTF. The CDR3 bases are TGTGCCAGCAGCGTAGACAGGGGGCGGCAAGGCTACACCTTC.

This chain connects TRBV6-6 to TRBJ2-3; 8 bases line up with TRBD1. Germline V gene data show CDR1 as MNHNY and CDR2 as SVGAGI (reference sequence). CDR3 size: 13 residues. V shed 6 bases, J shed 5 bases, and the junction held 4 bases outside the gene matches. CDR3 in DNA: TGTGCCAGCAGCCGGACAGGGATAGATACGCAGTATTTT. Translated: CASSRTGIDTQYF.

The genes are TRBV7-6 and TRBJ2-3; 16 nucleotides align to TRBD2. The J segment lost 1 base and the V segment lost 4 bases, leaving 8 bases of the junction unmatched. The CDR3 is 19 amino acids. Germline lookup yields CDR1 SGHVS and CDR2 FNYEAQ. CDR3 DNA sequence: TGTGCCAGCAGCTCCTTGGGACTAGCGGGAGGGCCTGGCACAGATACGCAGTATTTT. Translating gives CASSSLGLAGGPGTDTQYF.

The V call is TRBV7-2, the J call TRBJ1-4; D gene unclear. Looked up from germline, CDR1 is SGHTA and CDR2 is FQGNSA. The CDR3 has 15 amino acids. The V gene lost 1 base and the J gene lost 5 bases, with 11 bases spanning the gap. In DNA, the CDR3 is TGTGCCAGCAGCTTAGGTTCAGTGCGGAATGAAAAACTGTTTTTT. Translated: CASSLGSVRNEKLFF.

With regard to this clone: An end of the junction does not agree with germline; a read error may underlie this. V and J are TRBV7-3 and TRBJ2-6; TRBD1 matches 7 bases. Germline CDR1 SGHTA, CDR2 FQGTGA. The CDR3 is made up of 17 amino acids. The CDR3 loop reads CASSLTGERSGANVLTF. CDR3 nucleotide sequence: TGTGCCAGCAGCCTAACAGGGGAACGCTCTGGGGCCAACGTCCTGACTTTC.

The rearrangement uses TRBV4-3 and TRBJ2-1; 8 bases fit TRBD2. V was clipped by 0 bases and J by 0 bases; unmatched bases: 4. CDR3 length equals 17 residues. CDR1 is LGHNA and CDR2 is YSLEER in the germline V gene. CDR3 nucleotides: TGCGCCAGCAGCCAAGATATGCTAGCGGGCTCCTACAATGAGCAGTTCTTC. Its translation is CASSQDMLAGSYNEQFF.

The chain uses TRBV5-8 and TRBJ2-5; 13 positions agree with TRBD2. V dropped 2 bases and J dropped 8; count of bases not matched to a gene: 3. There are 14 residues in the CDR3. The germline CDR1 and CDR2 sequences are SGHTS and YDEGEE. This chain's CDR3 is CASSFGTSGITQYF. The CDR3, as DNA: TGTGCCAGCAGCTTTGGGACTAGCGGGATAACCCAGTACTTC.

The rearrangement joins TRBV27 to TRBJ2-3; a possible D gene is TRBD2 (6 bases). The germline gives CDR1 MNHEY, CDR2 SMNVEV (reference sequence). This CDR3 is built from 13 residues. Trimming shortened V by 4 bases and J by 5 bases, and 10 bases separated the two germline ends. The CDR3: CASSYGGRDTQYF. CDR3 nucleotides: TGTGCCAGCAGTTATGGGGGGAGAGATACGCAGTATTTT.

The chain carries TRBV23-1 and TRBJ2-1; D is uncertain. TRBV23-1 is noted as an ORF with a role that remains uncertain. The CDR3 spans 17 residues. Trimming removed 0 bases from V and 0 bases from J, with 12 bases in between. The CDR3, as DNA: TGCGCCAGCAGTCAATCGGAACTGCCGGGCTCCTACAATGAGCAGTTCTTC. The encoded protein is CASSQSELPGSYNEQFF.

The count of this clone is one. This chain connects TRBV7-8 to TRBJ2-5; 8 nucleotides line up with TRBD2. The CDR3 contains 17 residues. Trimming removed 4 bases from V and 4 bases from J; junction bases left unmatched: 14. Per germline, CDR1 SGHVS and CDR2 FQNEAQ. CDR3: CASSSRGNSGTLETQYF. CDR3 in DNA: TGTGCCAGCAGCTCCCGGGGGAATAGCGGGACTTTAGAGACCCAGTACTTC.

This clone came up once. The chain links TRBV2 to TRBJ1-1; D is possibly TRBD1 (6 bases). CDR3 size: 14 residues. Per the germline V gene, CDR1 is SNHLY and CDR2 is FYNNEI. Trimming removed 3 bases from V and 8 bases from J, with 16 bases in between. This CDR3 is CASSDGGGGYEAFF. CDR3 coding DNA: TGTGCCAGCAGTGATGGAGGGGGAGGGTACGAAGCTTTCTTT.

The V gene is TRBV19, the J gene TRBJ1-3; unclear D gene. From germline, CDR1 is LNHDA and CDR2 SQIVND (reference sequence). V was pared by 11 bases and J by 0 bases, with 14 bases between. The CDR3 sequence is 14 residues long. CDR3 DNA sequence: TGTGCCGCCTCCGGGTTCGTCTCTGGAAACACCATATATTTT. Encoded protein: CAASGFVSGNTIYF. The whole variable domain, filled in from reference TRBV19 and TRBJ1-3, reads DGGITQSPKYLFRKEGQNVTLSCEQNLNHDAMYWYRQDPGQGLRLIYYSQIVNDFQKGDIAEGYSVSREKKESFPLTVTSAQKNPTAFYLCAASGFVSGNTIYFGEGSWLTVV.

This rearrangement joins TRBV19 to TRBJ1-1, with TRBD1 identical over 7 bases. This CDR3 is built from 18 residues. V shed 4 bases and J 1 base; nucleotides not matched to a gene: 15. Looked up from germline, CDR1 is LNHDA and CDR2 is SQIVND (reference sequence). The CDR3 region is CASSTFSGTVRGNTEAFF. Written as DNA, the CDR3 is TGTGCCAGTAGTACCTTTTCCGGGACAGTAAGGGGGAACACTGAAGCTTTCTTT.

The CDR3 reads CARSTGLGYTF. As DNA, the CDR3 is TGCGCCAGGAGTACAGGGCTTGGCTACACCTTC. V is TRBV10-1 and J is TRBJ1-2, with TRBD1 as a possible D gene (6 bases). Germline values: CDR1 WNHNN, CDR2 SYGVQD (reference sequence). CDR3 length equals 11 residues. V was cut by 9 bases and J by 7 bases, with 12 bases left in between.

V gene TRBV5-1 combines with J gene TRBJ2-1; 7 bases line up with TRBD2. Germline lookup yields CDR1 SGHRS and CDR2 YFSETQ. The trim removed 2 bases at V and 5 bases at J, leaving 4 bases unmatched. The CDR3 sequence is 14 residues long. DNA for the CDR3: TGCGCCAGCAGCTTCGGACTAGACAACAATGAGCAGTTCTTC. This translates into CASSFGLDNNEQFF.

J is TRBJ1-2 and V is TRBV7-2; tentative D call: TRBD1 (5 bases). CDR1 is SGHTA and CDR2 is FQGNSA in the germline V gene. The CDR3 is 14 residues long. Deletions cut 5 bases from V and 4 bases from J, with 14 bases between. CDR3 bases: TGTGCCAGCAGCGGACGGGGACTGGGCTATGGCTACACCTTC. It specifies CASSGRGLGYGYTF.

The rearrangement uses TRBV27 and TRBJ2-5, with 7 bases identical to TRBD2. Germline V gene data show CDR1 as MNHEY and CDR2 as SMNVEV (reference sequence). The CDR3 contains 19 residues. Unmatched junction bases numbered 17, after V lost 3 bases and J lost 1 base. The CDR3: CASSFPLFPLSGRQETQYF. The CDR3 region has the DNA TGTGCCAGCAGTTTCCCCCTTTTCCCTCTTAGCGGGCGCCAAGAGACCCAGTACTTC.

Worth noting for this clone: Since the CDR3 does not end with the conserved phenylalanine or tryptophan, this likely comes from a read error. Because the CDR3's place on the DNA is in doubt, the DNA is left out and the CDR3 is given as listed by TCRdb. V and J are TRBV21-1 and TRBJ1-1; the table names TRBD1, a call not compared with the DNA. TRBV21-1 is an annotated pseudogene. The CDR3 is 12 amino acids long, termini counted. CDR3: CASTLSRDRRDL.

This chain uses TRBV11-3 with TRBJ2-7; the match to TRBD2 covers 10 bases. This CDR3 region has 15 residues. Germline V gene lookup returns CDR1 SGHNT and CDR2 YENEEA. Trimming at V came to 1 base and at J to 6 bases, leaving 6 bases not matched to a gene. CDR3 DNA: TGTGCCAGCAGCTTAGGAGGAGCGGGAGGGGTCGAGCAGTACTTC. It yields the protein CASSLGGAGGVEQYF.

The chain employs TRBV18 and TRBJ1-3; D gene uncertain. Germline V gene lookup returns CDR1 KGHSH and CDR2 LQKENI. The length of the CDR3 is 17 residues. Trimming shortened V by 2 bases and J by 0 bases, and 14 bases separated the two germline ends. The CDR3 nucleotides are TGTGCCAGCTCACCAAAGAGCGCACTCAGCTCTGGAAACACCATATATTTT. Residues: CASSPKSALSSGNTIYF.